Listed here are 30 T cell receptor beta chains from one sample, sequenced in a study of blood T cell repertoires in COVID-19. Clones were read by immunoSEQ multiplex PCR, and TCRdb kept only the in-frame ones, dropping some. The data contain about 230,000 clones, roughly 76% of them singletons. Sequencing used peripheral blood. The receptors shown here come from a woman older than 75 with COVID-19, enrolled during active disease.

The chain is built from TRBV5-1 and TRBJ2-3; weak D call: TRBD2 (6 bases). The germline V gene has CDR1 SGHRS and CDR2 YFSETQ. The CDR3 loop spans 15 amino acids. The V and J ends lost 7 bases and 8 bases respectively, with 23 bases between them. The CDR3 reads CASRPEGSPSGTQYF. The CDR3 DNA follows: TGCGCCAGCCGACCGGAGGGAAGCCCAAGCGGTACGCAGTATTTT.

CDR3: CASSQGLALPAKFF. The CDR3 DNA sequence: TGTGCCAGCAGCCAGGGACTAGCACTTCCGGCGAAGTTCTTC. The gene calls are TRBV4-2 and TRBJ2-1, with TRBD2 matching 9 bases. The CDR3 consists of 14 residues. Germline lookup yields CDR1 LGHNA and CDR2 YNFKEQ. J lost 14 bases, V lost 3 bases, and 11 bases had no gene match.

The chain recombines TRBV5-1 with TRBJ2-5, with 11 nucleotides matching TRBD2. The CDR3 consists of 14 residues. The germline CDR1 and CDR2 sequences are SGHRS and YFSETQ. The junction had 5 bases not matched to a gene; V was cut back by 2 bases and J by 8 bases. The CDR3 loop reads CASSLALAGDTQYF. In DNA, the CDR3 is TGCGCCAGCAGCTTAGCACTAGCGGGAGATACCCAGTACTTC.

This chain joins TRBV5-4 and TRBJ1-2; TRBD1 matches 8 bases. The junction had 8 bases not matched to a gene; V was cut back by 2 bases and J by 11 bases. Germline assignment: CDR1 SGHNT and CDR2 YYREEE (reference sequence). The CDR3 runs to 13 residues. As DNA, the CDR3 is TGTGCCAGCAGCTTAGGACAGGGAATTGAGTACACCTTC. Residues: CASSLGQGIEYTF.

This chain connects TRBV5-1 to TRBJ2-5; a weak D match, TRBD1 (5 bases). Germline V gene lookup returns CDR1 SGHRS and CDR2 YFSETQ. V gave up 3 bases and J gave up 5 bases, with 17 bases separating them. The CDR3 sequence is 15 residues long. The CDR3 sequence: CASSSRSGLDETQYF. In DNA form, the CDR3 reads TGCGCCAGCAGCTCCCGGTCAGGGTTGGACGAGACCCAGTACTTC.

The DNA for the CDR3 is TGTGCCAGCAGCTTTAGAGGACTAGCGGGGGATGAGCAGTTCTTC. Translation: CASSFRGLAGDEQFF. The chain carries TRBV7-8 and TRBJ2-1; 13 nucleotides agree with TRBD2. J gave up 8 bases and V 3 bases, and 4 bases lay outside the gene matches. The CDR3 runs to 15 residues. The germline gives CDR1 SGHVS, CDR2 FQNEAQ.

The CDR3 is CAWGTGVSSPLHF. Written as DNA, the CDR3 is TGTGCCTGGGGCACAGGGGTAAGTTCACCCCTCCACTTT. The genes are TRBV30 and TRBJ1-6, with 7 bases identical to TRBD1. V gave up 5 bases and J gave up 9 bases; unmatched junction bases: 7. Germline CDR1 is GTSNPN and CDR2 is SVGIG (reference sequence). The CDR3 runs 13 residues.

The chain employs TRBV7-2 and TRBJ1-2, with D perhaps TRBD1 (6 bases). Germline CDR1 and CDR2: SGHTA and FQGNSA. The CDR3 is 15 residues long. The V end lost 5 bases, the J end lost 7 bases, and 20 bases lay between the germline ends. CDR3 bases: TGTGCCAGCAGCACCCGATCGACAGGAGGAGGTGGCTACACCTTC. Its translation: CASSTRSTGGGGYTF.

V gene TRBV19 combines with J gene TRBJ2-3, with 16 bases identical to TRBD2. CDR3 size: 16 residues. Germline values: CDR1 LNHDA, CDR2 SQIVND (reference sequence). V was clipped by 9 bases and J by 5 bases; unmatched bases: 8. CDR3 coding DNA: TGTGCCAGCGGGACTAGCGGGGGGGCTGGGGAAGATACGCAGTATTTT. Translated, it gives CASGTSGGAGEDTQYF.

With respect to this clone: Different DNA sequences within this sample yield the same CDR3. The CDR3 loop reads CASTIRGAGGRNTGELFF. CDR3 bases: TGTGCCAGCACCATAAGGGGGGCGGGGGGCCGAAACACCGGGGAGCTGTTTTTT. This sequence joins TRBV7-8 and TRBJ2-2; 8 bases agree with TRBD2. The CDR3 is made up of 18 amino acids. Germline CDR1 SGHVS, CDR2 FQNEAQ. The V and J ends lost 7 bases and 2 bases, in that order; junction bases with no gene match: 15.

The V call is TRBV6-6, the J call TRBJ1-1, with a tentative D call TRBD1 (6 bases). This CDR3 has 15 amino acids. Germline values: CDR1 MNHNY, CDR2 SVGAGI (reference sequence). V lost 6 bases, J lost 5 bases, and 19 bases lay in between. The CDR3 DNA follows: TGTGCCAGCAGACAGTACAGGGAAGGAAAAACTGAAGCTTTCTTT. Translation: CASRQYREGKTEAFF.

The V and J genes are TRBV7-3 and TRBJ2-5; D gene unclear. The V gene's germline CDR1 is SGHTA and CDR2 FQGTGA. Trimming removed 0 bases from V and 2 bases from J, with 4 bases in between. There are 13 residues in the CDR3. CDR3: CASSLTIQETQYF. For the CDR3, the DNA is TGTGCCAGCAGCTTAACTATACAAGAGACCCAGTACTTC. The variable domain in full, completed from reference TRBV7-3 and TRBJ2-5, reads GAGVSQTPSNKVTEKGKYVELRCDPISGHTALYWYRQSLGQGPEFLIYFQGTGAADDSGLPNDRFFAVRPEGSVSTLKIQRTERGDSAVYLCASSLTIQETQYFGPGTRLLVL.

The table lists this clone with a count of one. The junction and the germline gene differ at one end; a read error may be behind it. This sequence joins TRBV7-7 and TRBJ2-5, with TRBD2 identical over 7 bases. Germline CDR1 SSHAT, CDR2 FNYEAQ (reference sequence). There are 14 residues in the CDR3. CDR3 residues: CASSLGSGQETQYF. DNA of the CDR3: TGTGCTAGCAGCTTGGGTAGCGGGCAAGAGACCCAGTACTTC.

The rearrangement links TRBV2 to TRBJ1-5; D possibly corresponds to TRBD1 (6 bases). The CDR3 runs to 14 residues. Germline V gives CDR1 SNHLY, CDR2 FYNNEI. The germline V and J ends were trimmed by 7 bases and 0 bases, with 10 bases remaining between them. In DNA form, the CDR3 reads TGTGCCAGCAAAGGGGGAAATAGCAATCAGCCCCAGCATTTT. Its translation: CASKGGNSNQPQHF.

This sequence joins TRBV9 and TRBJ2-2; D gene unclear. The CDR3 is made up of 15 amino acids. The germline V gene encodes CDR1 SGDLS and CDR2 YYNGEE. The V end was cut by 0 bases, the J end by 7 bases, with 13 bases between. Here the CDR3 DNA reads TGTGCCAGCAGCGTAGGTGGTGAGCTCCGCGGGGAGCTGTTTTTT. Translating it yields CASSVGGELRGELFF.

This clone showed up just once. This chain connects TRBV5-6 to TRBJ1-6; 7 nucleotides line up with TRBD1. This CDR3 region has 16 residues. The ends lost 5 bases at V and 5 bases at J; junction bases unmatched: 10. Germline V gene sequence: CDR1 SGHDT, CDR2 YYEEEE. The CDR3 here is CASRSDRVRHNSPLHF. CDR3 nucleotide sequence: TGTGCCAGCAGGTCCGACAGGGTTCGGCATAATTCACCCCTCCACTTT.

The chain recombines TRBV5-4 with TRBJ2-7; 9 bases are shared with TRBD1. Germline V gene data show CDR1 as SGHNT and CDR2 as YYREEE (reference sequence). The CDR3 is made up of 14 amino acids. V lost 1 base, J lost 4 bases, and 3 bases stayed unmatched. The CDR3 nucleotides read TGTGCCAGCAGCTTGCCGGGACAGGGTTACGAGCAGTACTTC. Translated: CASSLPGQGYEQYF.

This chain links TRBV7-6 with TRBJ2-7; 8 nucleotides line up with TRBD1. The CDR3 sequence is 14 residues long. The junction had 3 bases not matched to a gene; V was cut back by 4 bases and J by 1 base. Germline values: CDR1 SGHVS, CDR2 FNYEAQ. CDR3 sequence (DNA): TGTGCCAGCAGCTCAAGACAGGGGTCCTACGAGCAGTACTTC. Residues: CASSSRQGSYEQYF.

The gene calls are TRBV7-3 and TRBJ2-1; 9 nucleotides line up with TRBD2. The CDR3 is 17 amino acids. Germline V gene data show CDR1 as SGHTA and CDR2 as FQGTGA. V dropped 4 bases and J dropped 6; count of bases not matched to a gene: 13. CDR3 in amino acids: CASSSRGGGGASNEQFF. The CDR3 DNA follows: TGTGCCAGCAGCTCCCGCGGGGGCGGGGGGGCTTCCAATGAGCAGTTCTTC.

The chain joins TRBV4-1 to TRBJ1-4, with TRBD1 as a possible D gene (6 bases). V was clipped by 1 base and J by 4 bases, with 13 bases between them. The CDR3 contains 16 residues. Germline V CDR1 and CDR2: MGHRA, YSYEKL. CDR3 residues: CASSQGSSRGNEKLFF. CDR3 sequence (DNA): TGCGCCAGCAGCCAAGGGAGCAGCAGGGGTAATGAAAAACTGTTTTTT.

The rearrangement joins TRBV27 to TRBJ1-2, with 9 bases aligning to TRBD1. CDR3 length equals 13 residues. Germline trimming cut 6 bases from V and 6 bases from J; bases unmatched to any gene: 5. Germline V gives CDR1 MNHEY, CDR2 SMNVEV (reference sequence). This CDR3 is CASSPDRGDGYTF. The CDR3 DNA follows: TGTGCCAGCAGCCCGGACAGGGGAGATGGCTACACCTTC.

The J gene is TRBJ2-1, the V gene TRBV6-2 or TRBV6-3; the D gene is possibly TRBD2 (6 bases). The CDR3 is 14 amino acids. Trimming pared 5 bases from V and 7 bases from J, leaving 15 bases between. Germline loops: CDR1 MNHEY, CDR2 SVGEGT. CDR3 DNA: TGTGCCAGCAGTACACTAGCCCGCGGGAATGAGCAGTTCTTC. Amino acid sequence: CASSTLARGNEQFF.

This clone was observed once. The chain uses TRBV7-2 and TRBJ1-5; the match to TRBD1 covers 8 bases. There are 17 residues in the CDR3. The V and J ends lost 5 bases and 1 base, in that order; junction bases with no gene match: 10. Germline V gene data show CDR1 as SGHTA and CDR2 as FQGNSA. CDR3 residues: CASSPGQAGPSNQPQHF. CDR3 nucleotide sequence: TGTGCCAGCAGCCCGGGACAGGCGGGTCCGAGCAATCAGCCCCAGCATTTT.

The chain carries TRBV27 and TRBJ1-2; D not certain. The V end lost 7 bases, the J end lost 10 bases, and 16 bases lay between the germline ends. Germline lookup yields CDR1 MNHEY and CDR2 SMNVEV (reference sequence). CDR3 size: 12 residues. The CDR3, as DNA: TGTGCCAGCACCCGCCCCCCACAGCCCTACACCTTC. Translating gives CASTRPPQPYTF.

The V gene is TRBV4-2, the J gene TRBJ1-2, with TRBD1 identical over 8 bases. V shed 2 bases, J shed 8 bases, and the junction held 10 bases outside the gene matches. Germline CDR1 and CDR2: LGHNA and YNFKEQ. The CDR3 has 15 amino acids. CDR3 protein: CASSQTRGQVSGYTF. CDR3 nucleotide sequence: TGTGCCAGCAGCCAAACCCGGGGACAGGTTAGCGGCTACACCTTC.

This clone turned up a few times. The rearrangement links TRBV6-2 or TRBV6-3 to TRBJ1-4; 7 nucleotides agree with TRBD1. The CDR3 contains 13 residues. From germline, CDR1 is MNHEY and CDR2 SVGEGT. Trimming removed 5 bases from V and 8 bases from J; junction bases left unmatched: 5. This chain's CDR3 is CASSRGLGEKLFF. The DNA of the CDR3 is TGTGCCAGCAGTAGGGGGCTCGGGGAAAAACTGTTTTTT.

A single count supports this clone. This chain joins TRBV4-1 and TRBJ2-7; 7 bases map to TRBD1. This CDR3 contains 15 residues. Germline trimming cut 2 bases from V and 1 base from J; bases unmatched to any gene: 5. Germline lookup yields CDR1 MGHRA and CDR2 YSYEKL. The CDR3 reads CASSQTGTESYEQYF. CDR3 nucleotides: TGCGCCAGCAGCCAAACCGGGACAGAGTCCTACGAGCAGTACTTC.

The rearrangement joins TRBV5-6 to TRBJ1-4; D unresolved. The CDR3 runs to 15 residues. Trimming removed 4 bases from V and 1 base from J, with 11 bases in between. In germline, CDR1 is SGHDT, CDR2 YYEEEE. DNA for the CDR3: TGTGCCAGCAGCGCCGGGATGGGAACTAATGAAAAACTGTTTTTT. Its translation is CASSAGMGTNEKLFF.

The genes are TRBV6-5 and TRBJ2-2; perhaps TRBD1 as D (6 bases). In germline, CDR1 is MNHEY, CDR2 SVGAGI. V lost 2 bases to trimming and J lost 0 bases, with 7 bases between them. The CDR3 is 15 residues long. CDR3 DNA sequence: TGTGCCAGCAGTTACAGGGGGACGAACACCGGGGAGCTGTTTTTT. Its translation is CASSYRGTNTGELFF.

The V call is TRBV28, the J call TRBJ2-5, with a tentative D call TRBD2 (6 bases). The CDR3 contains 14 residues. From germline, CDR1 is MDHEN and CDR2 SYDVKM. With 2 bases removed from V and 9 bases from J, the gap between germline ends came to 16 bases. CDR3 region: CASSLVRGGLSQYF. The CDR3 region has the DNA TGTGCCAGCAGTTTAGTTCGGGGAGGATTGTCCCAGTACTTC.